This T cell receptor (beta chain) was recorded in a study of PD-L1 blockade in urothelial cancer. The data were produced by immunoSEQ multiplex PCR, yet TCRdb's version contains in-frame clones alone and is incomplete. The repertoire holds roughly 32,000 clones, with approximately 80% as singletons. CDR1 and CDR2 from the germline V gene are MNHNY and SVGAGI (reference sequence). Trimming shortened V by 6 bases and J by 1 base, and 13 bases separated the two germline ends. The CDR3 length is 15 residues. This clone was seen a few times. Patients each gave 1 to 8 samples, pretreatment and on-treatment.

The gene calls are TRBV6-6 and TRBJ1-5, with D perhaps TRBD1 (6 bases). The TCR originated in a man in his 60s with urothelial cancer. This specimen was PBMCs, taken around atezolizumab (anti-PD-L1) treatment. The CDR3: CASSPPRGSNQPQHF. The CDR3 DNA follows: TGTGCCAGCAGCCCACCCAGGGGAAGCAATCAGCCCCAGCATTTT.